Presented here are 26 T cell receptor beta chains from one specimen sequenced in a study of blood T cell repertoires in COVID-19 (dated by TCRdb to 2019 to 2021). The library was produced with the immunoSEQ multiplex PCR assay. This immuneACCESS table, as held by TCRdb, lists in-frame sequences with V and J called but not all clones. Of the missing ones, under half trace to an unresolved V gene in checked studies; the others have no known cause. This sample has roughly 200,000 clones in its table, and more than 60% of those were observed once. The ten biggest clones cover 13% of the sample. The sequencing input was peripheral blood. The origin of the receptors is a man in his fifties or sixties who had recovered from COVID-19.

CDR3 nucleotide sequence: TGTGCCAGCAGCCCGGGACTAGTTTCTGGAATCGGCACCGGGGAGCTGTTTTTT. Residues: CASSPGLVSGIGTGELFF. The chain combines TRBV5-4 with TRBJ2-2, with 8 bases that match TRBD2. Germline CDR1 and CDR2: SGHNT and YYREEE (reference sequence). This CDR3 contains 18 residues. J was trimmed by 4 bases and V by 4 bases; bases with no gene match: 15. Filled out from reference TRBV5-4 and TRBJ2-2, the complete variable domain reads ETGVTQSPTHLIKTRGQQVTLRCSSQSGHNTVSWYQQALGQGPQFIFQYYREEENGRGNFPPRFSGLQFPNYSSELNVNALELDDSALYLCASSPGLVSGIGTGELFFGEGSRLTVL.

The CDR3 coding sequence is TGTGCCATCAGTGAAATAGACTACGAGCAGTACTTC. This translates into CAISEIDYEQYF. The chain carries TRBV10-3 and TRBJ2-7; no reliable D call. The V gene's germline CDR1 is ENHRY and CDR2 SYGVKD. Trimming took off 3 bases at V and 3 bases at J, with 6 bases between the two ends. The CDR3 is made up of 12 amino acids.

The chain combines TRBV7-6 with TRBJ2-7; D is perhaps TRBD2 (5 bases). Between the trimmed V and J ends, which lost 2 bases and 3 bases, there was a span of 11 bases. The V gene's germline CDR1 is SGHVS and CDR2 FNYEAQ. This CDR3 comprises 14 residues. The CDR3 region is CASSLFRGGYEQYF. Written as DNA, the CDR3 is TGTGCCAGCAGCTTATTCCGTGGAGGCTACGAGCAGTACTTC.

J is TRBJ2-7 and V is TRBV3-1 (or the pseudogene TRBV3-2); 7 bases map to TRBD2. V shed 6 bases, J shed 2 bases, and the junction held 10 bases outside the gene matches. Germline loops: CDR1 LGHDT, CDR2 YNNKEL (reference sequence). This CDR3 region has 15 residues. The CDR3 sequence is CASSRFGGGAYEQYF. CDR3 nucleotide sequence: TGTGCCAGCAGTCGTTTTGGGGGGGGAGCCTACGAGCAGTACTTC.

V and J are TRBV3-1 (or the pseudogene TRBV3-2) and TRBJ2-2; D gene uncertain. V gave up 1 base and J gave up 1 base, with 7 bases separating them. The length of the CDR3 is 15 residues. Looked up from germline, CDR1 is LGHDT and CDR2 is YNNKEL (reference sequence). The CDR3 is CASSQAQLNTGELFF. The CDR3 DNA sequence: TGTGCCAGCAGCCAAGCACAGTTGAACACCGGGGAGCTGTTTTTT.

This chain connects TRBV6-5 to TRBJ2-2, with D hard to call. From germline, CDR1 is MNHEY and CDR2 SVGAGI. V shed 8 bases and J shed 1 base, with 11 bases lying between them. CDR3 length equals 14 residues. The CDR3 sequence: CASSPSVNTGELFF. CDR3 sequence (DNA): TGTGCCAGCTCTCCCAGCGTGAACACCGGGGAGCTGTTTTTT.

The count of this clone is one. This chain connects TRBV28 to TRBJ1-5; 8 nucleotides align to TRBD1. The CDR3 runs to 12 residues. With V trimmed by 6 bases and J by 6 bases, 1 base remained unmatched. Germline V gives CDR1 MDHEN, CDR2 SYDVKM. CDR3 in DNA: TGTGCCAGCAGAGACAGGGGTCAGCCCCAGCATTTT. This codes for CASRDRGQPQHF.

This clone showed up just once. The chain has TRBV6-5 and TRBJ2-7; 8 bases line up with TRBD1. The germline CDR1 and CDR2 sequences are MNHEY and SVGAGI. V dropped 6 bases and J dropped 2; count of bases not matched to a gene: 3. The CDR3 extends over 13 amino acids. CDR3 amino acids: CASSPGGPYEQYF. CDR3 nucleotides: TGTGCCAGCAGCCCAGGGGGCCCCTACGAGCAGTACTTC.

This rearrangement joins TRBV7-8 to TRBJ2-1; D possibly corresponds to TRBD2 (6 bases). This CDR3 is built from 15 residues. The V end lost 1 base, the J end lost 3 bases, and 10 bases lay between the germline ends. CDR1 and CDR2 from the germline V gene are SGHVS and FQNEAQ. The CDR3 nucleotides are TGTGCCAGCAGCTTAGGGGGGGAGGACTACAATGAGCAGTTCTTC. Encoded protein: CASSLGGEDYNEQFF.

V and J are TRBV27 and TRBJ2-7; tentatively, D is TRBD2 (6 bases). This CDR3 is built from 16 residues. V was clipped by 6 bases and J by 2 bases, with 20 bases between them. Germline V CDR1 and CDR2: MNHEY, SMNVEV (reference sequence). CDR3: CASSRWGGGTTYEQYF. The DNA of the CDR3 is TGTGCCAGCAGCCGTTGGGGCGGAGGGACGACCTACGAGCAGTACTTC.

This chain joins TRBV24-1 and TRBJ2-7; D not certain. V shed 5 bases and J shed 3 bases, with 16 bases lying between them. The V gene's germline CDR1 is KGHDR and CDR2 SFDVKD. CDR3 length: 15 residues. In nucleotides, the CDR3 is TGTGCCACCAGTGTTGGGTTCCCCCAGGTCTACGAGCAGTACTTC. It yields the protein CATSVGFPQVYEQYF.

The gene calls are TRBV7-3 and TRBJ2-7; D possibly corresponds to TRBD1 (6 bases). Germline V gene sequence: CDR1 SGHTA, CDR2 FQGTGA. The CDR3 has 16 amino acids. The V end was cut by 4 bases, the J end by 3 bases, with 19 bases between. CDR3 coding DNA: TGTGCCAGCAGCTCAAAGCAGGCAGGGGACCGCTACGAGCAGTACTTC. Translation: CASSSKQAGDRYEQYF.

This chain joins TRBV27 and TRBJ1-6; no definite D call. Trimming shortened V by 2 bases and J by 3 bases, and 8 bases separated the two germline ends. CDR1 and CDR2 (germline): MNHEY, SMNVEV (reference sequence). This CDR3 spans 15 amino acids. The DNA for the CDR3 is TGTGCCAGCAGTTTAATAGCCAGCTATAATTCACCCCTCCACTTT. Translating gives CASSLIASYNSPLHF.

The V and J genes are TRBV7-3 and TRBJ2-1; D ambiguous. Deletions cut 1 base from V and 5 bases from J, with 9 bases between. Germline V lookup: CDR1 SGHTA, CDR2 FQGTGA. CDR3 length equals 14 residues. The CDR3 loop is CASSLSAGNNEQFF. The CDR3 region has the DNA TGTGCCAGCAGCTTAAGCGCCGGTAACAATGAGCAGTTCTTC.

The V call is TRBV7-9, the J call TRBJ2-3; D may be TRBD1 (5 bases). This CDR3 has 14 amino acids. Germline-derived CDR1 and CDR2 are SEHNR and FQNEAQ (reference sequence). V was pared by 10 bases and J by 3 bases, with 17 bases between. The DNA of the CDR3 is TGTGCCACTAAGGGGAATTCAGGGACAGATACGCAGTATTTT. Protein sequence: CATKGNSGTDTQYF.

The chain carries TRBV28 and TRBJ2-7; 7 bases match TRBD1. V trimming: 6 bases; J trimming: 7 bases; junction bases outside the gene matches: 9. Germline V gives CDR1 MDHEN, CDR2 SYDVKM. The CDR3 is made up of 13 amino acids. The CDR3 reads CASRRKGAWEQYF. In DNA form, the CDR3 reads TGTGCCAGCAGGAGGAAGGGGGCGTGGGAGCAGTACTTC.

The DNA of the CDR3 is TGTGCCAGCAGTTTTGGACAGATTAATTCACCCCTCCACTTT. Its protein product is CASSFGQINSPLHF. The genes are TRBV27 and TRBJ1-6, with TRBD1 as a possible D gene (6 bases). This CDR3 region has 14 residues. The V end lost 3 bases, the J end lost 6 bases, and 9 bases lay between the germline ends. CDR1 is MNHEY, CDR2 SMNVEV, per germline (reference sequence).

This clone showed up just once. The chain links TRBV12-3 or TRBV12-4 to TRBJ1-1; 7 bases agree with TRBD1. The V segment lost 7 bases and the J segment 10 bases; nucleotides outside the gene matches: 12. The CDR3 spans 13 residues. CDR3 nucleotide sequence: TGTGCCAGCAATAAACAGGGGTCGGTCTCAGCTTTCTTT. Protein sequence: CASNKQGSVSAFF.

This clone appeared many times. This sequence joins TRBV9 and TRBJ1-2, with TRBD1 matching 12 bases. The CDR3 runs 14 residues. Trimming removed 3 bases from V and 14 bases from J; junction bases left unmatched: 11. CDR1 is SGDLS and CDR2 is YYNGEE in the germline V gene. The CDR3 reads CASSASGTGGALTF. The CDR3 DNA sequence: TGTGCCAGCAGCGCGTCCGGGACAGGGGGCGCTTTGACCTTC.

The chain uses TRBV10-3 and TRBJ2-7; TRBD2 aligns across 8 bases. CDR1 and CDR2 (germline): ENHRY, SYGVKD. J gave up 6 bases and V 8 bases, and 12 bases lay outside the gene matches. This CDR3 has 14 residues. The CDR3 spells CAISSSSGSGEQYF. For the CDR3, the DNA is TGTGCCATCTCGTCTTCCAGCGGGAGTGGCGAGCAGTACTTC.

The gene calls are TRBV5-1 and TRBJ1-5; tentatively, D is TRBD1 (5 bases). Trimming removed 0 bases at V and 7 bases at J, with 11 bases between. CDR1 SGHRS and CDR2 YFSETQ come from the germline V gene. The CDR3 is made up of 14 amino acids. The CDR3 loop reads CASSLGVGAQPQHF. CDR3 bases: TGCGCCAGCAGCTTGGGAGTAGGGGCCCAGCCCCAGCATTTT.

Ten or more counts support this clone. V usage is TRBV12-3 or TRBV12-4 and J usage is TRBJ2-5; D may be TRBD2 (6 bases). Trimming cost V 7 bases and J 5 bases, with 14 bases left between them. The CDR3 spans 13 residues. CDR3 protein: CASTWGEFETQYF. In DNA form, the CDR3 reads TGTGCCAGCACCTGGGGGGAATTTGAGACCCAGTACTTC.

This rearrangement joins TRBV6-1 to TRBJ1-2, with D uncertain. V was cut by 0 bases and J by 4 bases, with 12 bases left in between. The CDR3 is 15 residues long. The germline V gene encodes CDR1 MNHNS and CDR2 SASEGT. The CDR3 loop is CASSEALVTGYGYTF. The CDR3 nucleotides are TGTGCCAGCAGTGAAGCGTTAGTTACGGGCTATGGCTACACCTTC.

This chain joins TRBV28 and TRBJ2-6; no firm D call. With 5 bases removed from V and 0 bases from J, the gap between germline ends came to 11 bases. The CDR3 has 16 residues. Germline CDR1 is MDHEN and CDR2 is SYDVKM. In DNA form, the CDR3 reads TGTGCCAGCAGTCGAGAGGTTCCCTCTGGGGCCAACGTCCTGACTTTC. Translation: CASSREVPSGANVLTF.

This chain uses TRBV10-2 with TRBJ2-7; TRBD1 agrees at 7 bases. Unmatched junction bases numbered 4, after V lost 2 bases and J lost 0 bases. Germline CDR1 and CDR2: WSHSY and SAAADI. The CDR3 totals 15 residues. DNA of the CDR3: TGCGCCAGCAGTGAGACAGGGGCCAGCTCCTACGAGCAGTACTTC. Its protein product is CASSETGASSYEQYF.

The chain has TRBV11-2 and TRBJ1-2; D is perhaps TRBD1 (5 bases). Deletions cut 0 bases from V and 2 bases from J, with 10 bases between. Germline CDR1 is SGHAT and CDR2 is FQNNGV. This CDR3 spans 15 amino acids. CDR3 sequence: CASSLDLGGNYGYTF. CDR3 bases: TGTGCCAGCAGCTTAGATCTCGGGGGGAACTATGGCTACACCTTC.